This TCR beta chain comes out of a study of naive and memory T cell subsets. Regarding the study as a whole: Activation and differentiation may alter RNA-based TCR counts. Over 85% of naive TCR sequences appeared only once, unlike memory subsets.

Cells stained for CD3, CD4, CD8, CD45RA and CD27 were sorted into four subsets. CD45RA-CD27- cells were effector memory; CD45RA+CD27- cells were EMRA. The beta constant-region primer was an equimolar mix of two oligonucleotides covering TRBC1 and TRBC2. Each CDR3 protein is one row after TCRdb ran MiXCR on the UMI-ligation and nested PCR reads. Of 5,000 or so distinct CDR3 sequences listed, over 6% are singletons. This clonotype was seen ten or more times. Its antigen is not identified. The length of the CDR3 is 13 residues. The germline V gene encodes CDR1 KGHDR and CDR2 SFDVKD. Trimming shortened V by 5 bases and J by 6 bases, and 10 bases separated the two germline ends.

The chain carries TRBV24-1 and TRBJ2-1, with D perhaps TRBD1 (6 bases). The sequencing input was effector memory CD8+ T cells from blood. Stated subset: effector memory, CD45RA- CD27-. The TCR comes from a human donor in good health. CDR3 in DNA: TGTGCCACCAGTGGGGACATAGCCAATGAGCAGTTCTTC. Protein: CATSGDIANEQFF.